Listed below are T cell receptor beta chains from one sample, sequenced in a study of identical twins. One entry per CDR3 protein results from TCRdb running MiXCR on the 5' RACE reads. Of some 500,000 distinct CDR3 sequences in the sample, just under 10% were seen once. The same specimen was also included in a second study, on yellow fever vaccine responses in identical twins.

Sequences were obtained from PBMCs. These receptors came from a woman aged 18 to 35 in good health. The CDR3 runs from the conserved cysteine through the conserved F or W. D genes are given only for firm matches. Clone size appears in some rows only: once, few, many, or a class for an expanded clone.

>TRBV9|-|TRBD2|TRBJ2-3
CASRGLAGDTQYF
>TRBV5-1|-|TRBD2|TRBJ2-2
CASSVPSSGGPNTGELFF
>TRBV19|-|-|TRBJ2-4
CASRMGVFQYF
>TRBV2|few|TRBD1|TRBJ2-5
CASSPDRGLESQYF
>TRBV12-3/TRBV12-4|many|-|TRBJ2-3
CASSETMPKNYSTDTQYF
>TRBV12-3/TRBV12-4|many|-|TRBJ1-1
CASSLGGEIEAFF
>TRBV28|few|-|TRBJ1-1
CASSFWLGDTEAFF
>TRBV15|-|-|TRBJ2-5
CATSRDPTTFETQYF
>TRBV5-1|once|TRBD2|TRBJ2-3
CASRVVWGTSGGRTDTQYF
>TRBV11-2|many|-|TRBJ2-7
CASRPGIYEQYF
>TRBV25-1|-|TRBD1|TRBJ1-5
CASSESRTGDQPQHF
>TRBV10-3|-|-|TRBJ2-2
CAISGAETPNTGELFF
>TRBV7-2|many|-|TRBJ2-5
CASSLATQLGTQYF
>TRBV27|many|TRBD1|TRBJ2-5
CASSKRDRAVETQYF
>TRBV10-2|many|TRBD1|TRBJ2-7
CASGWTGNSYEQYF